This paragraph covers one TCR beta chain sequence. These data originate in a study of T cell responses to AZD1222 COVID-19 vaccine. The method was immunoSEQ multiplex PCR; TCRdb's version includes in-frame clones alone and lacks a portion of them. This table has almost 80,000 clones, roughly 87% appearing once. J was trimmed by 5 bases and V by 4 bases; bases with no gene match: 3. Germline V lookup: CDR1 SQVTM, CDR2 ANQGSEA. The CDR3 spans 12 residues. The clonotype originates from an adult in good health. This chain joins TRBV29-1 and TRBJ2-7, with TRBD1 identical over 9 bases. The material was peripheral blood, obtained on day 0 of AZD1222 vaccination. This CDR3 is CSVVGTGHEQYF. DNA of the CDR3: TGCAGCGTTGTAGGGACAGGGCACGAGCAGTACTTC.